One and the same sample provided the 6 T cell receptor beta chains below, sequenced in a study of T cells in localized non-small cell lung cancer. TCRdb's copy holds only in-frame clones and misses some; the assay was immunoSEQ multiplex PCR. The repertoire holds around 41,000 clones, with around 88% as singletons. The sample in question was peripheral blood, obtained before any cancer treatment. The source of these receptors is a man between 40 and 75 years old with stage I lung adenocarcinoma.

Of note for this clone: Its ends do not fully match the called genes, so a read error is possible. V usage is TRBV7-7 and J usage is TRBJ2-5; 10 bases are a match to TRBD2. The CDR3 is made up of 14 amino acids. Germline V lookup: CDR1 SSHAT, CDR2 FNYEAQ (reference sequence). The CDR3 loop is CASSLGASGGTQYF. CDR3 coding DNA: TGTGCTAGCAGCTTAGGCGCTAGCGGGGGAACCCAGTACTTC.

The CDR3 DNA is TGTGCCAGCAGCCAAGAAAACTTGCCCTACGAGCAGTACTTC. It codes for CASSQENLPYEQYF. The rearrangement links TRBV7-9 to TRBJ2-7; D is ambiguous. The length of the CDR3 is 14 residues. Trimming left V 5 bases short and J 2 bases short, with 13 bases between. The germline CDR1 and CDR2 sequences are SEHNR and FQNEAQ (reference sequence).

The rearrangement joins TRBV6-6 to TRBJ1-1, with D hard to call. CDR3 length: 13 amino acids. The V gene's germline CDR1 is MNHNY and CDR2 SVGAGI (reference sequence). The ends were cut back, 6 bases at V and 5 bases at J, with 13 bases in the middle. The CDR3 here is CASRNEGWTEAFF. For the CDR3, the DNA is TGTGCCAGCAGGAATGAGGGTTGGACTGAAGCTTTCTTT.

The rearrangement links TRBV5-4 to TRBJ1-1; D call uncertain. V lost 1 base and J 1 base, leaving 11 bases between the germline ends. The CDR3 extends over 15 amino acids. Germline V gene data show CDR1 as SGHNT and CDR2 as YYREEE (reference sequence). In nucleotides, the CDR3 is TGTGCCAGCAGCTTGTTCGGCATATCGAACACTGAAGCTTTCTTT. This encodes CASSLFGISNTEAFF.

The chain combines TRBV5-1 with TRBJ1-2; possibly TRBD1 for D (5 bases). Trimming left V 2 bases short and J 0 bases short, with 8 bases between. Germline CDR1 SGHRS, CDR2 YFSETQ. The CDR3 is made up of 14 amino acids. CDR3 loop: CASSFDSTNYGYTF. DNA of the CDR3: TGCGCCAGCAGCTTCGACAGCACTAACTATGGCTACACCTTC.

This chain uses TRBV6-5 with TRBJ2-3; no definite D call. The CDR3 has 14 amino acids. Germline V gene data show CDR1 as MNHEY and CDR2 as SVGAGI. The germline V and J ends were trimmed by 5 bases and 2 bases, with 11 bases remaining between them. In DNA, the CDR3 is TGTGCCAGCAGTCCACAACTTATCACAGATACGCAGTATTTT. Its translation is CASSPQLITDTQYF.